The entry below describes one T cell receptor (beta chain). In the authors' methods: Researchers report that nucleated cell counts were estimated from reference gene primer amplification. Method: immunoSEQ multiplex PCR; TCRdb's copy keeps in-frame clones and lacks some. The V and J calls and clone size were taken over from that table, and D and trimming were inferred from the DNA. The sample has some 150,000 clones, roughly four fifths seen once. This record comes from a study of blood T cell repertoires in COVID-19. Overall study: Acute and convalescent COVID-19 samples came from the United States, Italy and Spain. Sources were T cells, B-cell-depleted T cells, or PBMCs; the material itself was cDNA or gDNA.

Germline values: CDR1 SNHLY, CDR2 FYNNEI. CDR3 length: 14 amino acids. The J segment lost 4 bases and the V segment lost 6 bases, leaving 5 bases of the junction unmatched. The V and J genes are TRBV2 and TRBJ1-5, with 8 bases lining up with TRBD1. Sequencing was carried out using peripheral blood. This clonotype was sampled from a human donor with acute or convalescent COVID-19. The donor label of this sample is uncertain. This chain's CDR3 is CASSLQGGNQPQHF. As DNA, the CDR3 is TGTGCCAGCAGCCTACAGGGGGGGAATCAGCCCCAGCATTTT.